Each of the 26 T cell receptor beta chains below was sequenced from the same sample in a study of T cell responses to AZD1222 COVID-19 vaccine. Sequencing was performed with immunoSEQ multiplex PCR; in TCRdb, only in-frame clones are kept and a portion is missing. The table shows 25,000 to 35,000 clones, with about 89% occurring only once. Sample: peripheral blood, taken on day 0 of AZD1222 vaccination. These receptors all come from an adult in good health.

The count of this clone is one. V is TRBV28 and J is TRBJ1-3; D is perhaps TRBD1 (6 bases). This CDR3 spans 15 amino acids. Germline V gives CDR1 MDHEN, CDR2 SYDVKM. Trimming cost V 2 bases and J 2 bases, with 10 bases left between them. The CDR3 loop is CASSLIQGTGNTIYF. CDR3 DNA: TGTGCCAGCAGTTTAATTCAGGGGACTGGAAACACCATATATTTT.

J is TRBJ2-2 and V is TRBV19; D is perhaps TRBD2 (5 bases). Trimming cost V 3 bases and J 0 bases, with 5 bases left between them. Germline lookup yields CDR1 LNHDA and CDR2 SQIVND (reference sequence). This CDR3 has 14 residues. The CDR3 region has the DNA TGTGCCAGTAGTATCGGGACGAACACCGGGGAGCTGTTTTTT. This gives the protein CASSIGTNTGELFF.

The rearrangement uses TRBV19 and TRBJ2-7; D tentatively reads TRBD1 or TRBD2 (5 bases each). The CDR3 sequence is 14 residues long. Looked up from germline, CDR1 is LNHDA and CDR2 is SQIVND (reference sequence). With 5 bases removed from V and 0 bases from J, the gap between germline ends came to 11 bases. The CDR3 region has the DNA TGTGCCAGTAGTTTCCGGGACCGCTCCTACGAGCAGTACTTC. Translated: CASSFRDRSYEQYF. Variable domain in full (rest from reference TRBV19 and TRBJ2-7): DGGITQSPKYLFRKEGQNVTLSCEQNLNHDAMYWYRQDPGQGLRLIYYSQIVNDFQKGDIAEGYSVSREKKESFPLTVTSAQKNPTAFYLCASSFRDRSYEQYFGPGTRLTVT.

The rearrangement uses TRBV5-1 and TRBJ1-6, with TRBD1 identical over 9 bases. This CDR3 spans 15 amino acids. V trimming: 3 bases; J trimming: 7 bases; junction bases outside the gene matches: 5. Germline-derived CDR1 and CDR2 are SGHRS and YFSETQ. The CDR3 reads CASSYGDRGNSPLHF. CDR3 sequence (DNA): TGCGCCAGCAGCTACGGAGACAGGGGGAATTCACCCCTCCACTTT.

V gene TRBV30 combines with J gene TRBJ1-5; 11 bases agree with TRBD1. The CDR3 sequence is 15 residues long. CDR1 is GTSNPN and CDR2 is SVGIG in the germline V gene (reference sequence). The ends lost 3 bases at V and 7 bases at J; junction bases unmatched: 8. The CDR3 protein is CAWSPGQGARQPQHF. For the CDR3, the DNA is TGTGCCTGGAGCCCCGGACAGGGGGCTAGGCAGCCCCAGCATTTT.

This chain joins TRBV19 and TRBJ1-6; weak D call: TRBD1 (6 bases). This CDR3 spans 15 amino acids. Per the germline V gene, CDR1 is LNHDA and CDR2 is SQIVND (reference sequence). The V end lost 3 bases, the J end lost 7 bases, and 13 bases lay between the germline ends. CDR3 nucleotides: TGTGCCAGTAGTATTGGGGGGCGGCGGAATTCACCCCTCCACTTT. Protein product: CASSIGGRRNSPLHF.

The chain has TRBV3-1 (or the pseudogene TRBV3-2) and TRBJ1-5; 7 bases are shared with TRBD1. The CDR3 sequence is 15 residues long. In germline, CDR1 is LGHDT, CDR2 YNNKEL (reference sequence). After removal of 4 bases from V and 4 bases from J, the junction contained 7 bases not matched to a gene. This CDR3 reads CASSLEGARNQPQHF. CDR3 nucleotides: TGTGCCAGCAGCCTAGAGGGGGCGCGAAATCAGCCCCAGCATTTT.

The count of this clone is one. The chain employs TRBV7-3 and TRBJ2-3; TRBD1 agrees at 7 bases. CDR3 length: 14 amino acids. In germline, CDR1 is SGHTA, CDR2 FQGTGA. The trim removed 4 bases at V and 3 bases at J, leaving 4 bases unmatched. CDR3 sequence reads: CASSYRGGTDTQYF. DNA of the CDR3: TGTGCCAGCAGCTACAGGGGTGGGACAGATACGCAGTATTTT.

The chain combines TRBV18 with TRBJ1-1, with unresolved D. V lost 6 bases, J lost 1 base, and 9 bases lay in between. In germline, CDR1 is KGHSH, CDR2 LQKENI. The length of the CDR3 is 13 residues. Here the CDR3 DNA reads TGTGCCAGCTCCCGCCTCGGGAACACTGAAGCTTTCTTT. It yields the protein CASSRLGNTEAFF. The full variable domain, rest sourced from reference TRBV18 and TRBJ1-1, is NAGVMQNPRHLVRRRGQEARLRCSPMKGHSHVYWYRQLPEEGLKFMVYLQKENIIDESGMPKERFSAEFPKEGPSILRIQQVVRGDSAAYFCASSRLGNTEAFFGQGTRLTVV.

This rearrangement joins TRBV10-3 to TRBJ2-1, with D possibly TRBD2 on 5 matching bases. The CDR3 covers 14 residues. The V gene's germline CDR1 is ENHRY and CDR2 SYGVKD. V was pared by 7 bases and J by 9 bases, with 19 bases between. CDR3 DNA: TGTGCCATCAACGGCGGAGAGGGATTGGGTGAGCAGTTCTTC. Translation: CAINGGEGLGEQFF.

This clone was recorded only once. V is TRBV21-1 and J is TRBJ2-3; the table's D gene call, TRBD1, was not cross checked with the DNA. TRBV21-1 is a pseudogene segment. The CDR3 is made up of 13 amino acids. The CDR3 coding sequence is TGTGCCAGCAGCACCCACTTCAGGTGCGCGCAGTATTTT. Amino acids: CASSTHFRCAQYF.

To note about this clone: At one of its ends the junction is not consistent with the germline gene, which may arise from a read error. The V gene is TRBV3-1 (or the pseudogene TRBV3-2), the J gene TRBJ2-7; TRBD2 matches at 14 bases. Germline CDR1 and CDR2: LGHDT and YNNKEL (reference sequence). The CDR3 sequence is 17 residues long. Here the CDR3 reads CASSQMTSGRASCEQYF. The DNA for the CDR3 is TGTGCCAGCAGCCAAATGACTAGCGGGAGGGCCTCCTGCGAGCAGTACTTC.

The CDR3 protein is CASSQGRQSHLRTQPQHF. CDR3 in DNA: TGTGCCAGCAGCCAAGGTCGACAGTCACATCTGAGAACTCAGCCCCAGCATTTT. V usage is TRBV3-1 (or the pseudogene TRBV3-2) and J usage is TRBJ1-5; a possible D gene is TRBD1 (5 bases). This CDR3 contains 18 residues. Looked up from germline, CDR1 is LGHDT and CDR2 is YNNKEL (reference sequence). V lost 1 base to trimming and J lost 6 bases, with 22 bases between them.

V usage is TRBV21-1 and J usage is TRBJ2-7; the tabulated D call, TRBD2, remains unverified against the DNA. TRBV21-1 is described as a pseudogene. The CDR3 consists of 13 residues. The chain's CDR3 is CASSSLSYYEQYF. The CDR3 DNA follows: TGTGCCAGCAGCAGTCTCTCGTATTACGAGCAGTACTTC.

This chain connects TRBV24-1 to TRBJ2-5; 9 nucleotides align to TRBD1. Unmatched junction bases numbered 11, after V lost 3 bases and J lost 4 bases. CDR1 is KGHDR and CDR2 is SFDVKD in the germline V gene. The CDR3 covers 17 residues. The CDR3 protein is CATSDGWDRALPETQYF. The CDR3 DNA reads TGTGCCACCAGTGATGGGTGGGACAGGGCGTTACCAGAGACCCAGTACTTC.

There are a few counts of this clone. This chain links TRBV6-6 with TRBJ1-2; D gene ambiguous. The CDR3 length is 15 residues. Trimming removed 4 bases at V and 4 bases at J, with 16 bases between. CDR1 and CDR2 from the germline V gene are MNHNY and SVGAGI (reference sequence). CDR3 amino acids: CASSFHRQVTYGYTF. As DNA, the CDR3 is TGTGCCAGCAGTTTCCATCGGCAGGTAACCTATGGCTACACCTTC.

V gene TRBV6-5 combines with J gene TRBJ2-2; TRBD1 agrees at 8 bases. Germline assignment: CDR1 MNHEY and CDR2 SVGAGI. The V and J ends lost 6 bases and 6 bases, in that order; junction bases with no gene match: 9. This CDR3 spans 15 amino acids. The CDR3 spells CASSQDRGSAGELFF. The CDR3 coding sequence is TGTGCCAGCAGCCAAGACAGGGGATCAGCCGGGGAGCTGTTTTTT.

The gene calls are TRBV27 and TRBJ1-5; 9 bases align to TRBD1. The germline V gene has CDR1 MNHEY and CDR2 SMNVEV (reference sequence). V shed 0 bases, J shed 5 bases, and the junction held 5 bases outside the gene matches. This CDR3 region has 16 residues. The CDR3 DNA reads as TGTGCCAGCAGTTTATCGGCGTACAGGGGGCATCAGCCCCAGCATTTT. Protein sequence: CASSLSAYRGHQPQHF.

This chain joins TRBV19 and TRBJ2-7, with 8 nucleotides matching TRBD2. This CDR3 is 15 amino acids long. CDR1 and CDR2 from the germline V gene are LNHDA and SQIVND (reference sequence). Losses at the gene ends were 4 bases for V and 1 base for J; bases not matched to a gene: 6. The chain's CDR3 is CASSKKRESSYEQYF. In DNA form, the CDR3 reads TGTGCCAGTAGTAAAAAGCGGGAGAGTTCCTACGAGCAGTACTTC. The full variable domain, completed using reference TRBV19 and TRBJ2-7, is DGGITQSPKYLFRKEGQNVTLSCEQNLNHDAMYWYRQDPGQGLRLIYYSQIVNDFQKGDIAEGYSVSREKKESFPLTVTSAQKNPTAFYLCASSKKRESSYEQYFGPGTRLTVT.

This chain joins TRBV5-1 and TRBJ2-2; TRBD1 agrees at 9 bases. Per germline, CDR1 SGHRS and CDR2 YFSETQ. The CDR3 loop spans 15 amino acids. Losses at the gene ends were 0 bases for V and 7 bases for J; bases not matched to a gene: 4. This chain's CDR3 is CASSLGDRAVGELFF. The CDR3 DNA sequence: TGCGCCAGCAGCTTGGGGGACAGGGCCGTCGGGGAGCTGTTTTTT. The full variable domain, with the rest looked up from reference TRBV5-1 and TRBJ2-2, is KAGVTQTPRYLIKTRGQQVTLSCSPISGHRSVSWYQQTPGQGLQFLFEYFSETQRNKGNFPGRFSGRQFSNSRSEMNVSTLELGDSALYLCASSLGDRAVGELFFGEGSRLTVL.

J is TRBJ1-6 and V is TRBV5-1; TRBD1 agrees at 9 bases. The CDR3 is 15 amino acids. Germline V gene sequence: CDR1 SGHRS, CDR2 YFSETQ. V trimming: 0 bases; J trimming: 9 bases; junction bases outside the gene matches: 4. This CDR3 reads CASSLDRGHGSPLHF. The CDR3 DNA is TGCGCCAGCAGCTTGGACAGGGGGCATGGTTCACCCCTCCACTTT.

The chain uses TRBV6-5 and TRBJ2-3; D is unresolved. Germline V lookup: CDR1 MNHEY, CDR2 SVGAGI. The CDR3 is 16 amino acids. Deletions cut 0 bases from V and 0 bases from J, with 10 bases between. In DNA form, the CDR3 reads TGTGCCAGCAGTTACTCGAGTAATTCTAGCACAGATACGCAGTATTTT. This sequence encodes CASSYSSNSSTDTQYF.

This sequence joins TRBV15 and TRBJ2-2; D tentatively fits TRBD1 or TRBD2 (5 bases each). Germline loops: CDR1 LNHNV, CDR2 YYDKDF (reference sequence). This CDR3 spans 15 amino acids. The V gene lost 3 bases and the J gene lost 2 bases, with 10 bases spanning the gap. The CDR3 region is CATSRGTANTGELFF. In nucleotides, the CDR3 is TGTGCCACCAGCAGGGGGACGGCTAACACCGGGGAGCTGTTTTTT.

This clone was observed a few times. The chain couples TRBV5-1 to TRBJ2-5, with 7 bases fitting TRBD1. CDR3 length: 16 residues. Germline V gives CDR1 SGHRS, CDR2 YFSETQ. V lost 0 bases, J lost 0 bases, and 5 bases stayed unmatched. CDR3 sequence (DNA): TGCGCCAGCAGCTTGGGAGTAGGGGGCCACCAAGAGACCCAGTACTTC. It yields the protein CASSLGVGGHQETQYF.

The chain combines TRBV3-1 (or the pseudogene TRBV3-2) with TRBJ2-7; the D is unclear. Deletions cut 2 bases from V and 1 base from J, with 9 bases between. The CDR3 extends over 14 amino acids. CDR1 and CDR2 (germline): LGHDT, YNNKEL (reference sequence). CDR3 sequence reads: CASSQSRSSYEQYF. The CDR3 coding sequence is TGTGCCAGCAGCCAAAGTAGGTCGTCCTACGAGCAGTACTTC.

In this sample, this clone turned up a few times. The V call is TRBV28, the J call TRBJ2-7, with 14 positions matching TRBD2. The CDR3 spans 17 residues. Germline CDR1 and CDR2: MDHEN and SYDVKM. With V trimmed by 4 bases and J by 3 bases, 8 bases remained unmatched. Here the CDR3 reads CASSWTSGRLGSYEQYF. The CDR3 bases are TGTGCCAGCAGTTGGACTAGCGGGAGGCTCGGTAGCTACGAGCAGTACTTC.